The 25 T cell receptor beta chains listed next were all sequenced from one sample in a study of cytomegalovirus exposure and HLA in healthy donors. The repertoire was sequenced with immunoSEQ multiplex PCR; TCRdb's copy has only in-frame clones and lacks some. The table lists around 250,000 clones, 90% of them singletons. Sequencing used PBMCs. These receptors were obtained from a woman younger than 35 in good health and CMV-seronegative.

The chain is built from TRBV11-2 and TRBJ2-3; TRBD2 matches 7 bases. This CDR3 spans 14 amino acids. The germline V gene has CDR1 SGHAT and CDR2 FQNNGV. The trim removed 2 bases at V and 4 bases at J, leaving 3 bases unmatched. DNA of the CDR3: TGTGCCAGCAGCTTATGGCTAGCGGCAGATACGCAGTATTTT. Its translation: CASSLWLAADTQYF.

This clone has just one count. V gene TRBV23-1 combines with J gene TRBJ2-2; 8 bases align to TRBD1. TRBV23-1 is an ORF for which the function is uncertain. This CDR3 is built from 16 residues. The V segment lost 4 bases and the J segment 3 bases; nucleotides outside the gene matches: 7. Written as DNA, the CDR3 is TGCGCCAGCAGTCTGGCGGACAGGGTTGACACCGGGGAGCTGTTTTTT. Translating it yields CASSLADRVDTGELFF.

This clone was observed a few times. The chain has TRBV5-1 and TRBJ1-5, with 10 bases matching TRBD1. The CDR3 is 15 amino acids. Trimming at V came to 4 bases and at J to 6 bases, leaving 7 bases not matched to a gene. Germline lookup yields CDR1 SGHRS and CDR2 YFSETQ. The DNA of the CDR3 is TGCGCCAGCAGCCAAACCGGGACAGGGGCTCAGCCCCAGCATTTT. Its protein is CASSQTGTGAQPQHF.

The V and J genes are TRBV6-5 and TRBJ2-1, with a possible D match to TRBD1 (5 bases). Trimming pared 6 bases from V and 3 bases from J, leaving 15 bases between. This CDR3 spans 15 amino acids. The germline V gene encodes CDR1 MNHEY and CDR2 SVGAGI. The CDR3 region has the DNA TGTGCCAGCAGCCTAGGGGCAGTACTCTACAATGAGCAGTTCTTC. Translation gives CASSLGAVLYNEQFF.

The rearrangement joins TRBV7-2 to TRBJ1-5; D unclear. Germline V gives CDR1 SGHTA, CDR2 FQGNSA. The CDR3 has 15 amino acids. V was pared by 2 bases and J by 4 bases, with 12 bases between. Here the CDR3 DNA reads TGTGCCAGCAGCTTATGGAAGGAGGTAAATCAGCCCCAGCATTTT. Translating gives CASSLWKEVNQPQHF.

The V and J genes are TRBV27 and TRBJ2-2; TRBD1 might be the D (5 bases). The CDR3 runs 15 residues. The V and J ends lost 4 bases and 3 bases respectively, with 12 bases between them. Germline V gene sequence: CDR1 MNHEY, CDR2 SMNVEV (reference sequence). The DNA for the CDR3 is TGTGCCAGCAGTTCTCGCAGGGTGGACACCGGGGAGCTGTTTTTT. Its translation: CASSSRRVDTGELFF.

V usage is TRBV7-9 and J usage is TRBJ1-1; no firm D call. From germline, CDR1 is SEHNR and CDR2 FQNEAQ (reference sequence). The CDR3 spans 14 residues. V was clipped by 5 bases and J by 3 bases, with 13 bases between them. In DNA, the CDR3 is TGTGCCAGCAGCCCCCGCATTCGGGACACTGAAGCTTTCTTT. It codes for CASSPRIRDTEAFF.

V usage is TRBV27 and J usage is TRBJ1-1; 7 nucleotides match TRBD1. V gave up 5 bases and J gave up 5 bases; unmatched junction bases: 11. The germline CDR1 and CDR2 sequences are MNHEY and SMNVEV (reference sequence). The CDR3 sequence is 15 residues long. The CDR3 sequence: CASSRYRAGGTEAFF. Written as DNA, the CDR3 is TGTGCCAGCAGTAGATACAGGGCAGGGGGGACTGAAGCTTTCTTT.

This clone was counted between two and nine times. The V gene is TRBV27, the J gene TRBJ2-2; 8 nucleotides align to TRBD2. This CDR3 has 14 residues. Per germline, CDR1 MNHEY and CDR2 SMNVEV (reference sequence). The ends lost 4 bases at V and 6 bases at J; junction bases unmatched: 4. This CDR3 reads CASSSGLVAGELFF. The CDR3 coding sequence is TGTGCCAGCAGTTCGGGACTAGTAGCCGGGGAGCTGTTTTTT.

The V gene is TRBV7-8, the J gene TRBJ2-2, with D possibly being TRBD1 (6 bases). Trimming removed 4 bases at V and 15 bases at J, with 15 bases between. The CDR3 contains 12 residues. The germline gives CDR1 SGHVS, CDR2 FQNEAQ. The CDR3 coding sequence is TGTGCCAGCAGCTCGACCCCCACAGGGATGTTTTTT. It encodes CASSSTPTGMFF.

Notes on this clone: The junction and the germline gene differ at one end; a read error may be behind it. The CDR3, as DNA: TGTGCTAGCAGCTTAGGACGGGCCTACGAGCAGTACTTC. Protein sequence: CASSLGRAYEQYF. The V and J genes are TRBV7-7 and TRBJ2-7; D is undetermined. The CDR3 loop spans 13 amino acids. The V gene's germline CDR1 is SSHAT and CDR2 FNYEAQ (reference sequence).

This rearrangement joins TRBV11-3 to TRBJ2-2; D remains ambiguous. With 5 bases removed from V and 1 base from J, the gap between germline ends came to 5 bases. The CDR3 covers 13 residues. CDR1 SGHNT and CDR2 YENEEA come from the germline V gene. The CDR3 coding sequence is TGTGCCAGCAGCGCACAGAACACCGGGGAGCTGTTTTTT. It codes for CASSAQNTGELFF.

DNA for the CDR3: TGTGCCAGCAGCTTAGGAGGGACAGTAGACGAGCAGTACTTC. It is translated as CASSLGGTVDEQYF. V is TRBV7-6 and J is TRBJ2-7; the match to TRBD1 covers 7 bases. Trimming at V came to 1 base and at J to 5 bases, leaving 5 bases not matched to a gene. CDR3 size: 14 residues. Germline loops: CDR1 SGHVS, CDR2 FNYEAQ. Full variable domain (rest looked up from reference TRBV7-6 and TRBJ2-7): GAGVSQSPRYKVTKRGQDVALRCDPISGHVSLYWYRQALGQGPEFLTYFNYEAQQDKSGLPNDRFSAERPEGSISTLTIQRTEQRDSAMYRCASSLGGTVDEQYFGPGTRLTVT.

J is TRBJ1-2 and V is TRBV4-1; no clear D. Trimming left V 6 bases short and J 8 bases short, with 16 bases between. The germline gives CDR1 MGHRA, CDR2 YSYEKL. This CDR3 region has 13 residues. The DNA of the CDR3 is TGCGCCAGCAGTTCGATCGGGAGTTGGGGCTACACCTTC. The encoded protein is CASSSIGSWGYTF.

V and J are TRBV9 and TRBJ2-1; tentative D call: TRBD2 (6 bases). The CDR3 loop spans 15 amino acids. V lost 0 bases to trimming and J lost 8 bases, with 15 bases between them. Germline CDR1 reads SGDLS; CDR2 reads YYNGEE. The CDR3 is CASSVVEAGIYEQFF. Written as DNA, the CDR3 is TGTGCCAGCAGCGTAGTTGAGGCGGGGATTTATGAGCAGTTCTTC.

The CDR3, as DNA: TGTGCCAGCAGCCCCGGGGGGACAGGCGATTCACCCCTCCACTTT. Its protein product is CASSPGGTGDSPLHF. This rearrangement joins TRBV7-9 to TRBJ1-6; TRBD1 matches at 8 bases. Germline assignment: CDR1 SEHNR and CDR2 FQNEAQ (reference sequence). This CDR3 has 15 residues. With 5 bases clipped from V and 8 bases from J, the junction kept 8 bases outside the gene matches.

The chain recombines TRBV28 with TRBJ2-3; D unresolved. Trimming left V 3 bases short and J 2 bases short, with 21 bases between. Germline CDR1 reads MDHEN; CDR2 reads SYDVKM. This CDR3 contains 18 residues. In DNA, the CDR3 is TGTGCCAGCAGTTTTCCACCCTCTATAGCTCCTGACACAGATACGCAGTATTTT. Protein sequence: CASSFPPSIAPDTDTQYF.

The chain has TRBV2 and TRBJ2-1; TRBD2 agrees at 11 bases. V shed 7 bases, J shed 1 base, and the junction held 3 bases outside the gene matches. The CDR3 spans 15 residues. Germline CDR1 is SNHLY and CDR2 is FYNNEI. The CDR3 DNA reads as TGTGCCAGCACAACTAGCGGGGGTTCCTACAATGAGCAGTTCTTC. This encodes CASTTSGGSYNEQFF. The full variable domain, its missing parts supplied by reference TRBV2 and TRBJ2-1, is EPEVTQTPSHQVTQMGQEVILRCVPISNHLYFYWYRQILGQKVEFLVSFYNNEISEKSEIFDDQFSVERPDGSNFTLKIRSTKLEDSAMYFCASTTSGGSYNEQFFGPGTRLTVL.

CDR3 DNA sequence: TGTGCCTGGGGGACAGGGCGGAACACTGAAGCTTTCTTT. This gives the protein CAWGTGRNTEAFF. The rearrangement uses TRBV30 and TRBJ1-1; 9 bases are shared with TRBD1. CDR3 length equals 13 residues. Germline lookup yields CDR1 GTSNPN and CDR2 SVGIG (reference sequence). Unmatched junction bases numbered 2, after V lost 5 bases and J lost 1 base. The entire variable domain, with the rest obtained from reference TRBV30 and TRBJ1-1, is as follows: SQTIHQWPATLVQPVGSPLSLECTVEGTSNPNLYWYRQAAGRGLQLLFYSVGIGQISSEVPQNLSASRPQDRQFILSSKKLLLSDSGFYLCAWGTGRNTEAFFGQGTRLTVV.

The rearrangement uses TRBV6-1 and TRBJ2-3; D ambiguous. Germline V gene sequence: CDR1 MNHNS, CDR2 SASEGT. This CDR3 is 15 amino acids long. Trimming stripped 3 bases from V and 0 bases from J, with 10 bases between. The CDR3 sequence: CASSDSPESTDTQYF. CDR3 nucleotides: TGTGCCAGCAGTGACTCCCCCGAGAGCACAGATACGCAGTATTTT.

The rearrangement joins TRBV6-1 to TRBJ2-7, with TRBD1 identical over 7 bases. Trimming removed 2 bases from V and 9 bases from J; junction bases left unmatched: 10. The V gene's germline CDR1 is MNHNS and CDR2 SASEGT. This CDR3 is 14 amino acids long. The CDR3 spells CASSERQGLTVQYV. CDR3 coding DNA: TGTGCCAGCAGTGAACGACAGGGATTGACGGTGCAGTACGTC.

The CDR3 protein is CASSIGGGELFF. In nucleotides, the CDR3 is TGTGCCAGTAGTATCGGGGGCGGGGAGCTGTTTTTT. The rearrangement uses TRBV19 and TRBJ2-2, with D maybe TRBD2 (6 bases). Germline lookup yields CDR1 LNHDA and CDR2 SQIVND (reference sequence). V lost 3 bases and J lost 7, with 6 bases in between. The CDR3 sequence is 12 residues long.

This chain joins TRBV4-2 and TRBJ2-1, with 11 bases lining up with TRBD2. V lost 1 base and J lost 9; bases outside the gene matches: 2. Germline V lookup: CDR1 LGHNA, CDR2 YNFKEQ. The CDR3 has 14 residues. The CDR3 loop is CASSQVAGGPEQFF. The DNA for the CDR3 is TGTGCCAGCAGCCAAGTAGCGGGGGGGCCTGAGCAGTTCTTC.

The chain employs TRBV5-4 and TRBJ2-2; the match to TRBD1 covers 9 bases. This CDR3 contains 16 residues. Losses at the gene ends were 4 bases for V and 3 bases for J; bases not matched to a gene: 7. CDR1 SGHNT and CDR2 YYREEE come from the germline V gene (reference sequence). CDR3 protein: CASSESRDRDTGELFF. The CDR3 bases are TGTGCCAGCAGCGAGTCCCGGGACAGGGACACCGGGGAGCTGTTTTTT.

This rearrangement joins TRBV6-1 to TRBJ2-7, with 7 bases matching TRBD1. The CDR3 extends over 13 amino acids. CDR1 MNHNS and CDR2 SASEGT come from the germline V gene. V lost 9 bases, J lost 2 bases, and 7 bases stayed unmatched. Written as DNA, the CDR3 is TGTGCCAGTCAAAAAGGGACAGCCTACGAGCAGTACGTC. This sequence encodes CASQKGTAYEQYV.